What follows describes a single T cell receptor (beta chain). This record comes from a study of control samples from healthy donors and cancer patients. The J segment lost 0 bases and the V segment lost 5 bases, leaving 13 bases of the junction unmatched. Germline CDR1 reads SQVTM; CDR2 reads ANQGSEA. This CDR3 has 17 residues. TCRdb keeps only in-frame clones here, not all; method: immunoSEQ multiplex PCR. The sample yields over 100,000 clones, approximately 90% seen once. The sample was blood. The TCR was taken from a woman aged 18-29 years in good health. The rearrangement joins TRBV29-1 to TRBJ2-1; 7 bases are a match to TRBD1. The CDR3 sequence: CSVSSTTGASSYNEQFF. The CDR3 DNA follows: TGCAGCGTTTCATCCACTACAGGGGCGAGCTCCTACAATGAGCAGTTCTTC.